This T cell receptor beta chain is drawn from a study of blood T cell repertoires in COVID-19. TCRdb's table, derived via immunoSEQ multiplex PCR, lists solely in-frame clones and lacks some. The sample has 150,000 or so clones, 70% to 90% seen once. The material sequenced was peripheral blood. The clonotype comes from a man between 60 and 75 years old with acute or convalescent COVID-19.

CDR3 region: CASSESAVRGDTQYF. The CDR3 DNA is TGTGCCAGCAGTGAGTCAGCAGTTAGGGGAGATACGCAGTATTTT. The chain recombines TRBV2 with TRBJ2-3; D may be TRBD1 (5 bases). V lost 3 bases to trimming and J lost 5 bases, with 15 bases between them. The germline CDR1 and CDR2 sequences are SNHLY and FYNNEI. This CDR3 spans 15 amino acids. The full variable domain, completed using reference TRBV2 and TRBJ2-3, is EPEVTQTPSHQVTQMGQEVILRCVPISNHLYFYWYRQILGQKVEFLVSFYNNEISEKSEIFDDQFSVERPDGSNFTLKIRSTKLEDSAMYFCASSESAVRGDTQYFGPGTRLTVL.